This T cell receptor beta chain was profiled in a study of early T cells in non-severe SARS-CoV-2 infection. Overall study: The chains were unpaired, and the sequenced material was bulk RNA from unsorted whole blood.

Points from the study as a whole: Reliance on VDJdb matching favored anti-spike CD8 responses; private and CD4 specificities were missed.

This clonotype has just a few counts. What it binds is not known. Unique molecular identifiers were affixed to single, distinct cDNA molecules. Each CDR3 protein is one row after TCRdb ran MiXCR on the 5' RACE reads. The sample gives tens of thousands of distinct CDR3 sequences, about 16% of which show up once; approximately 12% is in the top ten. CDR3 length: 18 amino acids. The germline V gene encodes CDR1 MNHEY and CDR2 SVGAGI. Trimming shortened V by 0 bases and J by 7 bases, and 19 bases separated the two germline ends. This chain connects TRBV6-5 to TRBJ1-6, with D possibly TRBD1 on 5 matching bases. The TCR originated in an adult who was a healthcare worker with PCR-confirmed SARS-CoV-2 infection or an uninfected control (not recorded which). Sequencing was done on a sample of whole blood. The CDR3 protein is CASSYSTPRQTLNSPLHF. The DNA for the CDR3 is TGTGCCAGCAGTTACTCGACCCCCCGACAGACTTTGAATTCACCCCTCCACTTT.